This TCR beta chain was identified in a study of cytomegalovirus exposure and HLA in healthy donors. The study ran its PCR with 60 Vbeta and 13 Jbeta primers. TCRdb keeps only in-frame clones here, not all; method: immunoSEQ multiplex PCR. The table has about 160,000 clones, less than 85% seen once. The sample consisted of PBMCs. This receptor was obtained from a middle-aged man in good health and CMV-seronegative.

The DNA of the CDR3 is TGTGCCAGCAGCTCGGGACAGTACCAAGAGACCCAGTACTTC. Translating gives CASSSGQYQETQYF. The rearrangement uses TRBV7-9 and TRBJ2-5; TRBD1 agrees at 7 bases. Germline trimming cut 4 bases from V and 0 bases from J; bases unmatched to any gene: 2. Germline CDR1 SEHNR, CDR2 FQNEAQ (reference sequence). CDR3 length equals 14 residues.